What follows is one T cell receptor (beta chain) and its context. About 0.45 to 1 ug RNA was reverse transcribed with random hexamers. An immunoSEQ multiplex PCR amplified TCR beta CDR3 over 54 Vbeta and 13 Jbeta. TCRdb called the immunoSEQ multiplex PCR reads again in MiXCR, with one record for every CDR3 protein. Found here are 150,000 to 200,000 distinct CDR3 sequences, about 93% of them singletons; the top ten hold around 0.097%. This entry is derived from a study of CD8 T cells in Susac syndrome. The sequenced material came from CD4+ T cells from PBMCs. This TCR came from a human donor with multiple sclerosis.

The CDR3 nucleotides are TGCAGTGCTAGCACCTGGGGTGGGCCCTCGGGCACAGATACGCAGTATTTT. Its translation: CSASTWGGPSGTDTQYF. This chain joins TRBV20-1 and TRBJ2-3, with no clear D. Deletions cut 3 bases from V and 1 base from J, with 20 bases between. The CDR3 spans 17 residues. Germline-derived CDR1 and CDR2 are DFQATT and SNEGSKA (reference sequence).